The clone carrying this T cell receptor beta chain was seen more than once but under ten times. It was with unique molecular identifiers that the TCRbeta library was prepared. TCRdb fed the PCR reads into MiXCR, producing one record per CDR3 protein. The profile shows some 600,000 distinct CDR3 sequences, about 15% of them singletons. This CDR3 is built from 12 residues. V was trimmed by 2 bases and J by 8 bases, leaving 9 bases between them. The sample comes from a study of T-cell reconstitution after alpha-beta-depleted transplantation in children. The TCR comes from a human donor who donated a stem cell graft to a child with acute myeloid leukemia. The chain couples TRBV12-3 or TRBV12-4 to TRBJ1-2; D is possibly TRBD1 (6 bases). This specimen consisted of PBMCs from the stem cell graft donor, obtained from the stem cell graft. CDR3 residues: CASSLQGKGYTF. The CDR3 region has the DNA TGTGCCAGCAGTTTACAGGGGAAAGGCTACACCTTC.